Listed below are T cell receptor beta chains from one sample, sequenced in a study of cytomegalovirus exposure and HLA in healthy donors. Sequenced by immunoSEQ multiplex PCR; TCRdb stores in-frame clones only, minus some. Of 200,000 to 250,000 clones listed, around 80% are singletons. The sequencing input was PBMCs. All receptors come from a male donor in good health and CMV-seronegative. Both conserved end residues are part of each CDR3. A D gene is named only where the DNA matches it firmly. The listing skips clone size in some rows; elsewhere it reads once, few, many or a size class.

CDR3 DNA: TGTGCCAGCAGTGAATGGCATTCCTACGAGCAGTACTTC
CDR3 protein: CASSEWHSYEQYF
clone size: few
D gene: NA
J gene: TRBJ2-7
V gene: TRBV2

CDR3 DNA: TGCGCCAGCAGCCACGCGGACAGGGGAGTTCAGAGAACAGATACGCAGTATTTT
CDR3 protein: CASSHADRGVQRTDTQYF
clone size: NA
D gene: TRBD1
J gene: TRBJ2-3
V gene: TRBV5-1

CDR3 DNA: TGTGCCAGCAGCCATCACCAGGGGATCTCCTACGAGCAGTACTTC
CDR3 protein: CASSHHQGISYEQYF
clone size: few
D gene: NA
J gene: TRBJ2-7
V gene: TRBV4-2

CDR3 DNA: TGTGCCAGCAGTTACGATGGGCAGAACACTGAAGCTTTCTTT
CDR3 protein: CASSYDGQNTEAFF
clone size: few
D gene: NA
J gene: TRBJ1-1
V gene: TRBV6-6

CDR3 DNA: TGTGCCAGCAGCGACGGGACTAGCGGGAGTGACTCCTACAATGAGCAGTTCTTC
CDR3 protein: CASSDGTSGSDSYNEQFF
clone size: NA
D gene: TRBD2
J gene: TRBJ2-1
V gene: TRBV9

CDR3 DNA: TGTGCCAGCAGTGAGTCAGGGGGGTATGGCTACACCTTC
CDR3 protein: CASSESGGYGYTF
clone size: few
D gene: TRBD1
J gene: TRBJ1-2
V gene: TRBV6-1

CDR3 DNA: TGTGCCAGCTCCTCGGGACAGGCCCTCCAGGGCTACACCTTC
CDR3 protein: CASSSGQALQGYTF
clone size: NA
D gene: TRBD1
J gene: TRBJ1-2
V gene: TRBV18

CDR3 DNA: TGTGCCAGCAGTGCCAACCCCTTAGCGGACGGGAGGGCCGGGAATGAGCAGTTCTTC
CDR3 protein: CASSANPLADGRAGNEQFF
clone size: NA
D gene: TRBD2
J gene: TRBJ2-1
V gene: TRBV6-4

CDR3 DNA: TGTGCCAGCAGCTTAGCGGCGGGGGCAAGGGGTCATGAGCAGTTCTTC
CDR3 protein: CASSLAAGARGHEQFF
clone size: NA
D gene: NA
J gene: TRBJ2-1
V gene: TRBV7-2

CDR3 DNA: TGTGCCAGCAGTTCGGGACTAGGGTTCTACGAGCAGTACTTC
CDR3 protein: CASSSGLGFYEQYF
clone size: NA
D gene: TRBD2
J gene: TRBJ2-7
V gene: TRBV27

CDR3 DNA: TGTGCCAGCAGCTCATCCAACGAGGGCCTCTTGAACACTGAAGCTTTCTTT
CDR3 protein: CASSSSNEGLLNTEAFF
clone size: NA
D gene: NA
J gene: TRBJ1-1
V gene: TRBV7-9

CDR3 DNA: TGTGCCAGCAGCCAAGATGCTAGCGGGAGCGCCTACGAGCAGTACTTC
CDR3 protein: CASSQDASGSAYEQYF
clone size: few
D gene: TRBD2
J gene: TRBJ2-7
V gene: TRBV4-2

CDR3 DNA: TGTGCCAGTACGAAGACAGTAGCCACTGAAGCTTTCTTT
CDR3 protein: CASTKTVATEAFF
clone size: NA
D gene: NA
J gene: TRBJ1-1
V gene: TRBV19

CDR3 DNA: TGCGCCAGCAGCGAGCGGAGCACAGATACGCAGTATTTT
CDR3 protein: CASSERSTDTQYF
clone size: NA
D gene: NA
J gene: TRBJ2-3
V gene: TRBV7-9

CDR3 DNA: TGTGCCAGTAGTATCAGGACAGGGCTTACGGCCAAAAACATTCAGTACTTC
CDR3 protein: CASSIRTGLTAKNIQYF
clone size: few
D gene: TRBD1
J gene: TRBJ2-4
V gene: TRBV19

CDR3 DNA: TGTGCCAGCAGCTCCCCAGCGGCTTCAGAGCTGTTTTTT
CDR3 protein: CASSSPAASELFF
clone size: NA
D gene: NA
J gene: TRBJ2-2
V gene: TRBV7-9

CDR3 DNA: TGTGCCAGCAACAGGGGGGGGAGCGGGAGGAAGGACGAGCAGTACTTC
CDR3 protein: CASNRGGSGRKDEQYF
clone size: once
D gene: NA
J gene: TRBJ2-7
V gene: TRBV19

CDR3 DNA: TGTGCCAGCAGCGGACAGCGCTATGGCTACACCTTC
CDR3 protein: CASSGQRYGYTF
clone size: NA
D gene: NA
J gene: TRBJ1-2
V gene: TRBV6-5

CDR3 DNA: TGTGCCAGCAGGGGACAGGGGATGCAGCCCCAGCATTTT
CDR3 protein: CASRGQGMQPQHF
clone size: few
D gene: TRBD1
J gene: TRBJ1-5
V gene: TRBV6-1

CDR3 DNA: TGTGCCAGCAGTGCGGGAACGTTATCCTACGAGCAGTACTTC
CDR3 protein: CASSAGTLSYEQYF
clone size: NA
D gene: NA
J gene: TRBJ2-7
V gene: TRBV25-1

CDR3 DNA: TGTGCCAGCAAGATTGGGACAGGGTTCGAAAAACTGTTTTTT
CDR3 protein: CASKIGTGFEKLFF
clone size: NA
D gene: TRBD1
J gene: TRBJ1-4
V gene: TRBV19

CDR3 DNA: TGTGCCAGCAGCCAGGTGGGACTAGCGGGAGTCAACTTC
CDR3 protein: CASSQVGLAGVNF
clone size: NA
D gene: TRBD2
J gene: TRBJ2-7
V gene: TRBV14

CDR3 DNA: TGTGCCAGCAGTTACAGGGGGCATAGCAATCAGCCCCAGCATTTT
CDR3 protein: CASSYRGHSNQPQHF
clone size: NA
D gene: TRBD1
J gene: TRBJ1-5
V gene: TRBV28

CDR3 DNA: TGCAGCGTTGGACTAGCGGGGGACGAGCAGTACTTC
CDR3 protein: CSVGLAGDEQYF
clone size: NA
D gene: TRBD2
J gene: TRBJ2-7
V gene: TRBV29-1

CDR3 DNA: TGTGCCAGCAGCCTCCCTTTTCGGGAGGCTGGGGCCAACGTCCTGACTTTC
CDR3 protein: CASSLPFREAGANVLTF
clone size: once
D gene: TRBD2
J gene: TRBJ2-6
V gene: TRBV7-3

CDR3 DNA: TGTGCCACCAGCAGAGAGGCTAGCGGGAGCTCCTACGAGCAGTACTTC
CDR3 protein: CATSREASGSSYEQYF
clone size: NA
D gene: TRBD2
J gene: TRBJ2-7
V gene: TRBV15

CDR3 DNA: TGTGCCAGCAGTGTGAGGGGGCTCTACGAGCAGTACTTC
CDR3 protein: CASSVRGLYEQYF
clone size: NA
D gene: TRBD1
J gene: TRBJ2-7
V gene: TRBV2

CDR3 DNA: TGCAGCGTTGAAGGAGTTGACGGACAGAATGAAAAACTGTTTTTT
CDR3 protein: CSVEGVDGQNEKLFF
clone size: NA
D gene: NA
J gene: TRBJ1-4
V gene: TRBV29-1

CDR3 DNA: TGTGCCAGCAGCTCGCATGGGAGCTCCTACGAGCAGTACTTC
CDR3 protein: CASSSHGSSYEQYF
clone size: NA
D gene: NA
J gene: TRBJ2-7
V gene: TRBV2

CDR3 DNA: TGTGCCAGCTCACAGACCTCTTCTAGCGGGAGCTATCGCGAGCAGTACTTC
CDR3 protein: CASSQTSSSGSYREQYF
clone size: NA
D gene: TRBD2
J gene: TRBJ2-7
V gene: TRBV18

CDR3 DNA: TGTGCCAGTAGTCGTCAGGGGACGGGCACTGAAGCTTTCTTT
CDR3 protein: CASSRQGTGTEAFF
clone size: NA
D gene: NA
J gene: TRBJ1-1
V gene: TRBV19

CDR3 DNA: TGTTCCAGCAGCTTAGCCGGGGGGGGTTCTGGAAACACCATATATTTT
CDR3 protein: CSSSLAGGGSGNTIYF
clone size: NA
D gene: NA
J gene: TRBJ1-3
V gene: TRBV7-9

CDR3 DNA: TGTGCCAGCAGTGACTCACTAGCGGGAGGGAATGAGCAGTTCTTC
CDR3 protein: CASSDSLAGGNEQFF
clone size: many
D gene: TRBD2
J gene: TRBJ2-1
V gene: TRBV6-4

CDR3 DNA: TGTGCCATCAGCAGACTAGCGGGAGTGGTATGGGTTACGCAGTATTTT
CDR3 protein: CAISRLAGVVWVTQYF
clone size: NA
D gene: TRBD2
J gene: TRBJ2-3
V gene: TRBV10-3

CDR3 DNA: TGTGCCAGCAGCCTAATAGGCGGGACTAGCGGGAGCTCCTACAATGAGCAGTTCTTC
CDR3 protein: CASSLIGGTSGSSYNEQFF
clone size: NA
D gene: TRBD2
J gene: TRBJ2-1
V gene: TRBV7-3

CDR3 DNA: TGTGCCAGCAGCACCGACAGCTACGAGCAGTACTTC
CDR3 protein: CASSTDSYEQYF
clone size: NA
D gene: NA
J gene: TRBJ2-7
V gene: TRBV7-9

CDR3 DNA: TGTGCCAGCCGGGACAGGGATATTGAAAAACTGTTTTTT
CDR3 protein: CASRDRDIEKLFF
clone size: NA
D gene: TRBD1
J gene: TRBJ1-4
V gene: TRBV19

CDR3 DNA: TGTGCCAGCAGTTTGATCGGGGAGGGCACTGAAGCTTTCTTT
CDR3 protein: CASSLIGEGTEAFF
clone size: few
D gene: NA
J gene: TRBJ1-1
V gene: TRBV6-5

CDR3 DNA: TGTGCCAGCAGCGCTAGACTAGCGGGAGTCGGTACCGGGGAGCTGTTTTTT
CDR3 protein: CASSARLAGVGTGELFF
clone size: once
D gene: TRBD2
J gene: TRBJ2-2
V gene: TRBV9

CDR3 DNA: TGTGCCAGCAGCTTTGGTAGCGGGATAACCTATGAGCAGTTCTTC
CDR3 protein: CASSFGSGITYEQFF
clone size: NA
D gene: TRBD2
J gene: TRBJ2-1
V gene: TRBV5-4

CDR3 DNA: TGTGCCAGCAGTCGGGACAGGGTAATCGGGGAGCTGTTTTTT
CDR3 protein: CASSRDRVIGELFF
clone size: NA
D gene: TRBD1
J gene: TRBJ2-2
V gene: TRBV7-2

CDR3 DNA: TGTGCCAGCAGTTCCGGGACTTCTTACAATGAGCAGTTCTTC
CDR3 protein: CASSSGTSYNEQFF
clone size: NA
D gene: NA
J gene: TRBJ2-1
V gene: TRBV6-6

CDR3 DNA: TGTGCCAGCAGCCCGACACCGAATGAAAAACTGTTTTTT
CDR3 protein: CASSPTPNEKLFF
clone size: NA
D gene: NA
J gene: TRBJ1-4
V gene: TRBV13

CDR3 DNA: TGTGCCAGTAGTATCCTGCCCCCTCTGAGGGAGGGCTACAATGAGCAGTTCTTC
CDR3 protein: CASSILPPLREGYNEQFF
clone size: NA
D gene: TRBD2
J gene: TRBJ2-1
V gene: TRBV19

CDR3 DNA: TGTGCCAGCAGCTTAGTCGAAAGCTACGAGCAGTACTTC
CDR3 protein: CASSLVESYEQYF
clone size: NA
D gene: NA
J gene: TRBJ2-7
V gene: TRBV7-9

CDR3 DNA: TGCGCCAGCCGAACTAGCGGGTACCGTTATGGCTACACCTTC
CDR3 protein: CASRTSGYRYGYTF
clone size: NA
D gene: NA
J gene: TRBJ1-2
V gene: TRBV5-1

CDR3 DNA: TGCGCCAGCAGCGCGGGACAGGGGGTTGCAACTAATGAAAAACTGTTTTTT
CDR3 protein: CASSAGQGVATNEKLFF
clone size: NA
D gene: TRBD1
J gene: TRBJ1-4
V gene: TRBV5-1

CDR3 DNA: TGTGCCAGCAGCCTGATTATGGACAGAAACTATGGCTACACCTTC
CDR3 protein: CASSLIMDRNYGYTF
clone size: NA
D gene: NA
J gene: TRBJ1-2
V gene: TRBV27

CDR3 DNA: TGTGCCAGCAGTTATACCGGGACTAGCGTCTACGAGCAGTACTTC
CDR3 protein: CASSYTGTSVYEQYF
clone size: NA
D gene: TRBD2
J gene: TRBJ2-7
V gene: TRBV11-2

CDR3 DNA: TGTGCCAGCAGCTTAGGGGACAGTAGCAATCAGCCCCAGCATTTT
CDR3 protein: CASSLGDSSNQPQHF
clone size: NA
D gene: TRBD1
J gene: TRBJ1-5
V gene: TRBV11-2

CDR3 DNA: TGTGCCAGCAGGAGAACTAGCGGGAATCCTGAGCAGTTCTTC
CDR3 protein: CASRRTSGNPEQFF
clone size: NA
D gene: TRBD2
J gene: TRBJ2-1
V gene: TRBV6-1

CDR3 DNA: TGTGCCAGTAGTTCCTGGCACACCGATATCTCTGGAAACACCATATATTTT
CDR3 protein: CASSSWHTDISGNTIYF
clone size: NA
D gene: NA
J gene: TRBJ1-3
V gene: TRBV19

CDR3 DNA: TGCAGCGTTGTAGCTGTCATCGAAGCTTTCTTT
CDR3 protein: CSVVAVIEAFF
clone size: NA
D gene: NA
J gene: TRBJ1-1
V gene: TRBV29-1

CDR3 DNA: TGTGCCATCAGTGAATCAGGGGACTATGGCTACACCTTC
CDR3 protein: CAISESGDYGYTF
clone size: once
D gene: NA
J gene: TRBJ1-2
V gene: TRBV10-3

CDR3 DNA: TGTGCCAGCAGTGGAGCGGGAGGCCCCGCAGATACGCAGTATTTT
CDR3 protein: CASSGAGGPADTQYF
clone size: NA
D gene: TRBD2
J gene: TRBJ2-3
V gene: TRBV6-6

CDR3 DNA: TGTGCCAGTATTTCAACGGGAGTCGGTGGCTACACCTTC
CDR3 protein: CASISTGVGGYTF
clone size: NA
D gene: NA
J gene: TRBJ1-2
V gene: TRBV19

CDR3 DNA: TGTGCCAGCAGTCCACCGAGGACAGGTGACTATGGCTACACCTTC
CDR3 protein: CASSPPRTGDYGYTF
clone size: NA
D gene: TRBD1
J gene: TRBJ1-2
V gene: TRBV6-5

CDR3 DNA: TGTGCCAGCAGCGCCCGACAGGGAACGTACGAGCAGTACTTC
CDR3 protein: CASSARQGTYEQYF
clone size: NA
D gene: TRBD1
J gene: TRBJ2-7
V gene: TRBV9